This is a list of T cell receptor beta chains from one sample in a study of shared clonotypes between healthy human individuals. Generated by immunoSEQ multiplex PCR, the TCRdb table keeps only in-frame clones and is missing some. The profile shows about 600,000 clones, more than 95% of them singletons. The sequencing sample was made of naive CD4+ T cells sorted from blood. The receptors were gathered from a woman in her twenties or thirties in good health. The CDR3 runs from the conserved cysteine through the conserved F or W. A D gene is named only where the DNA matches it firmly. Only part of the rows carry a size: once, few, many, or a class if the clone is expanded.

D gene: -; V gene: TRBV27; J gene: TRBJ2-1; clone size: -; CDR3 DNA: TGTGCCAGCAGTTCTCGGGACGGGCGGAATGAGCAGTTCTTC; CDR3 protein: CASSSRDGRNEQFF
D gene: TRBD2; V gene: TRBV6-6; J gene: TRBJ2-7; clone size: -; CDR3 DNA: TGTGCCAGCACCGGGACTAGCGGGAGGGCCGAGCAGTACTTC; CDR3 protein: CASTGTSGRAEQYF
D gene: TRBD2; V gene: TRBV6-6; J gene: TRBJ2-5; clone size: -; CDR3 DNA: TGTGCCAGCAGTGCGACTAGCGGGAGCCCAGAGACCCAGTACTTC; CDR3 protein: CASSATSGSPETQYF
D gene: -; V gene: TRBV9; J gene: TRBJ2-2; clone size: -; CDR3 DNA: TGTGCCAGCAGCTACCGGACAGGGGAGCTGTTTTTT; CDR3 protein: CASSYRTGELFF
D gene: TRBD1; V gene: TRBV14; J gene: TRBJ1-3; clone size: -; CDR3 DNA: TGTGCCAGCAGCCAAGGGCCAGGGACAGGCCTAAACACCATATATTTT; CDR3 protein: CASSQGPGTGLNTIYF
D gene: -; V gene: TRBV4-2; J gene: TRBJ2-1; clone size: -; CDR3 DNA: TGTGCCAGCAGCCAAGCAGGCAGCACGCACAATGAGCAGTTCTTC; CDR3 protein: CASSQAGSTHNEQFF
D gene: TRBD2; V gene: TRBV2; J gene: TRBJ2-2; clone size: -; CDR3 DNA: TGTGCCAGCAGTCCCGGACTAGCGAACACCGGGGAGCTGTTTTTT; CDR3 protein: CASSPGLANTGELFF
D gene: -; V gene: TRBV2; J gene: TRBJ2-2; clone size: -; CDR3 DNA: TGTGCCAGCAGAAGTAGCGAGGCCACCGGGGAGCTGTTTTTT; CDR3 protein: CASRSSEATGELFF
D gene: -; V gene: TRBV6-5; J gene: TRBJ1-5; clone size: -; CDR3 DNA: TGTGCCAGCTTAGCAGACATTGTCAGCAATCAGCCCCAGCATTTT; CDR3 protein: CASLADIVSNQPQHF
D gene: -; V gene: TRBV5-1; J gene: TRBJ2-3; clone size: -; CDR3 DNA: TGCGCCAGCAGCCTGGGGTATGGGGCGATCACAGATACGCAGTATTTT; CDR3 protein: CASSLGYGAITDTQYF
D gene: -; V gene: TRBV6-5; J gene: TRBJ2-7; clone size: -; CDR3 DNA: TGTGCCAGCAGTGCGGGGTACGAGCAGTACTTC; CDR3 protein: CASSAGYEQYF
D gene: -; V gene: TRBV6-6; J gene: TRBJ2-5; clone size: -; CDR3 DNA: TGTGCCAGCGCTAGGGGGGCCCAAGAGACCCAGTACTTC; CDR3 protein: CASARGAQETQYF
D gene: TRBD2; V gene: TRBV28; J gene: TRBJ2-3; clone size: -; CDR3 DNA: TGTGCCAGCAGTGGGAATAGCGGGACTGATACGCAGTATTTT; CDR3 protein: CASSGNSGTDTQYF
D gene: -; V gene: TRBV29-1; J gene: TRBJ1-2; clone size: -; CDR3 DNA: TGCAGCGTTGAAGATCGCGGCGGGGGTTCAAAATTCTATGGCTACACCTTC; CDR3 protein: CSVEDRGGGSKFYGYTF
D gene: -; V gene: TRBV4-1; J gene: TRBJ1-3; clone size: -; CDR3 DNA: TGCGCCAGCAGCCAGCCAGGGAGCTCTGGAAACACCATATATTTT; CDR3 protein: CASSQPGSSGNTIYF
D gene: -; V gene: TRBV28; J gene: TRBJ1-2; clone size: -; CDR3 DNA: TGTGCCAGCGGAAAGGACTTTAACTATGGCTACACCTTC; CDR3 protein: CASGKDFNYGYTF
D gene: -; V gene: TRBV5-8; J gene: TRBJ1-4; clone size: once; CDR3 DNA: TGTGCCACTAAAGTCTTGGGGGGCGCGGTGGAAAAACTGTTTTTT; CDR3 protein: CATKVLGGAVEKLFF
D gene: TRBD1; V gene: TRBV29-1; J gene: TRBJ1-2; clone size: -; CDR3 DNA: TGCAGCGTTGAACCGACAGGGGGCGCGGATGGCTACACCTTC; CDR3 protein: CSVEPTGGADGYTF
D gene: -; V gene: TRBV13; J gene: TRBJ2-3; clone size: -; CDR3 DNA: TGTGCCAGCAACTCGGGACGCCGCACAGATACGCAGTATTTT; CDR3 protein: CASNSGRRTDTQYF
D gene: -; V gene: TRBV27; J gene: TRBJ2-7; clone size: -; CDR3 DNA: TGTGCCAGCAGCTCCGGGACATCGGTAGGGGAGCAGTACTTC; CDR3 protein: CASSSGTSVGEQYF
D gene: -; V gene: TRBV18; J gene: TRBJ1-4; clone size: -; CDR3 DNA: TGTGCCAGCTCACCCGGCCTACTCCATGAAAAACTGTTTTTT; CDR3 protein: CASSPGLLHEKLFF
D gene: -; V gene: TRBV9; J gene: TRBJ2-1; clone size: -; CDR3 DNA: TGTGCCAGCAGCCCGCCGACAGGTAACAATGAGCAGTTCTTC; CDR3 protein: CASSPPTGNNEQFF
D gene: -; V gene: TRBV28; J gene: TRBJ1-5; clone size: -; CDR3 DNA: TGTGCCAGCAGTTTTTATGGGGATCAGCCCCAGCATTTT; CDR3 protein: CASSFYGDQPQHF
D gene: -; V gene: TRBV27; J gene: TRBJ2-1; clone size: -; CDR3 DNA: TGTGCCAGCAAACTATTGGGGACGGAGGGGGTTACCTACAATGAGCAGTTCTTC; CDR3 protein: CASKLLGTEGVTYNEQFF
D gene: TRBD1; V gene: TRBV7-2; J gene: TRBJ1-4; clone size: -; CDR3 DNA: TGTGCCAGCAGCCGCACAGGGGGTGCCGGTGAAAAACTGTTTTTT; CDR3 protein: CASSRTGGAGEKLFF
D gene: -; V gene: TRBV11-2; J gene: TRBJ2-3; clone size: -; CDR3 DNA: TGTGCCAGCAGCTTAGGGGGCTACGCCACAGATACGCAGTATTTT; CDR3 protein: CASSLGGYATDTQYF
D gene: -; V gene: TRBV2; J gene: TRBJ2-7; clone size: -; CDR3 DNA: TGTGCCATCCTAACTCGACTCCCCTACTACGAGCAGTACTTC; CDR3 protein: CAILTRLPYYEQYF
D gene: TRBD1; V gene: TRBV28; J gene: TRBJ2-7; clone size: -; CDR3 DNA: TGTGCCAGCACTTTCTCCGGGACAGGGGACCACGAGCAGTACTTC; CDR3 protein: CASTFSGTGDHEQYF
D gene: -; V gene: TRBV6-6; J gene: TRBJ2-7; clone size: -; CDR3 DNA: TGTGCCAGCAGTTACCAGACGGGGACTTACGAGCAGTACTTC; CDR3 protein: CASSYQTGTYEQYF
D gene: TRBD2; V gene: TRBV28; J gene: TRBJ2-1; clone size: few; CDR3 DNA: TGTGCCAGCAGTTTCCCCTCCAAGACTAGCATCTACAATGAGCAGTTCTTC; CDR3 protein: CASSFPSKTSIYNEQFF
D gene: TRBD2; V gene: TRBV2; J gene: TRBJ2-1; clone size: -; CDR3 DNA: TGTGCCAGCAGTGGGTTCCCGACTAGCGGGAGGAGGGATGAGCAGTTCTTC; CDR3 protein: CASSGFPTSGRRDEQFF
D gene: TRBD1; V gene: TRBV7-9; J gene: TRBJ1-6; clone size: -; CDR3 DNA: TGTGCCAGCAGCTATGGCAGGGGGGGCCTCAATTCACCCCTCCACTTT; CDR3 protein: CASSYGRGGLNSPLHF
D gene: -; V gene: TRBV19; J gene: TRBJ2-3; clone size: -; CDR3 DNA: TGTGCCAGTAGTATCTTTTCTGGCCTCACAGATACGCAGTATTTT; CDR3 protein: CASSIFSGLTDTQYF
D gene: -; V gene: TRBV11-3; J gene: TRBJ2-1; clone size: -; CDR3 DNA: TGTGCCAGCAGCGGCAAAGGCGGGGAGCAGTTCTTC; CDR3 protein: CASSGKGGEQFF
D gene: -; V gene: TRBV30; J gene: TRBJ1-1; clone size: -; CDR3 DNA: TGTGCCAGAAGTCCGACAGGGAACACTGAAGCTTTCTTT; CDR3 protein: CARSPTGNTEAFF
D gene: TRBD2; V gene: TRBV19; J gene: TRBJ2-5; clone size: -; CDR3 DNA: TGTGCCAGTAGCCGAGCGGGAGTCCCAGAGACCCAGTACTTC; CDR3 protein: CASSRAGVPETQYF
D gene: TRBD1; V gene: TRBV19; J gene: TRBJ2-5; clone size: -; CDR3 DNA: TGTGCCAGTAGTAAAGGACAGGGCTTTCAAGAGACCCAGTACTTC; CDR3 protein: CASSKGQGFQETQYF
D gene: TRBD2; V gene: TRBV19; J gene: TRBJ2-2; clone size: -; CDR3 DNA: TGTGCCAGTAGGTGGGACTACGCGAACACCGGGGAGCTGTTTTTT; CDR3 protein: CASRWDYANTGELFF
D gene: TRBD2; V gene: TRBV27; J gene: TRBJ2-5; clone size: -; CDR3 DNA: TGTGCCAGCAGCCTAGGACTAGCGGGAGAGACCCAGTACTTC; CDR3 protein: CASSLGLAGETQYF
D gene: TRBD1; V gene: TRBV5-1; J gene: TRBJ2-2; clone size: -; CDR3 DNA: TGCGCCAGCAGACAGGGGGCGGACACCGGGGAGCTGTTTTTT; CDR3 protein: CASRQGADTGELFF
D gene: -; V gene: TRBV18; J gene: TRBJ2-7; clone size: -; CDR3 DNA: TGTGCCAGCTCACCACCAACATCGGGATCCCACTCCTACGAGCAGTACTTC; CDR3 protein: CASSPPTSGSHSYEQYF
D gene: -; V gene: TRBV27; J gene: TRBJ2-5; clone size: once; CDR3 DNA: TGTGCCAGCAGTCCCAAGGATGGAGCGACCGAGACCCAGTACTTC; CDR3 protein: CASSPKDGATETQYF
D gene: -; V gene: TRBV6-5; J gene: TRBJ1-4; clone size: once; CDR3 DNA: TGTGCCAGCAGTTACTCGTCCGGGGGGAGGGAAAAACTGTTTTTT; CDR3 protein: CASSYSSGGREKLFF
D gene: -; V gene: TRBV5-1; J gene: TRBJ2-7; clone size: -; CDR3 DNA: TGCGCCAGCAGCTTAGTAGGCGGGACGTACGAGCAGTACTTC; CDR3 protein: CASSLVGGTYEQYF
D gene: -; V gene: TRBV5-1; J gene: TRBJ1-4; clone size: -; CDR3 DNA: TGCGCCAGCCGCAAGGGGGTGGTCGAGGGGGAAAAACTGTTTTTT; CDR3 protein: CASRKGVVEGEKLFF
D gene: TRBD2; V gene: TRBV28; J gene: TRBJ2-3; clone size: -; CDR3 DNA: TGTGCCAGCAGTCCCGGTGATAGCGGGACTAGCACAGATACGCAGTATTTT; CDR3 protein: CASSPGDSGTSTDTQYF
D gene: -; V gene: TRBV29-1; J gene: TRBJ1-5; clone size: -; CDR3 DNA: TGCAGCGTCAGGGATAGCAATCAGCCCCAGCATTTT; CDR3 protein: CSVRDSNQPQHF
D gene: TRBD1; V gene: TRBV5-4; J gene: TRBJ1-2; clone size: -; CDR3 DNA: TGTGCCAGCAGGGACCCCGGGACAGGGACCTATGGCTACACCTTC; CDR3 protein: CASRDPGTGTYGYTF
D gene: -; V gene: TRBV7-9; J gene: TRBJ2-5; clone size: -; CDR3 DNA: TGTGCCAGCAGCTATAAAATTGAACGGGACCCGGGGGAGCAGTACTTC; CDR3 protein: CASSYKIERDPGEQYF
D gene: TRBD1; V gene: TRBV5-1; J gene: TRBJ2-1; clone size: once; CDR3 DNA: TGCGCCAGCAGCTTGGGGGACAGGGAGCAGTTCTTC; CDR3 protein: CASSLGDREQFF
D gene: -; V gene: TRBV5-1; J gene: TRBJ2-3; clone size: -; CDR3 DNA: TGCGCCAGCAGCTTGCTCCTGGGAAGCACAGATACGCAGTATTTT; CDR3 protein: CASSLLLGSTDTQYF
D gene: -; V gene: TRBV7-2; J gene: TRBJ1-3; clone size: -; CDR3 DNA: TGTGCCAGCAGCCCTGCGAGCTCTGGAAACACCATATATTTT; CDR3 protein: CASSPASSGNTIYF
D gene: TRBD2; V gene: TRBV4-1; J gene: TRBJ2-1; clone size: few; CDR3 DNA: TGCGCCAGCAGCCAACCTAGCGGAGGGGTGTATGAGCAGTTCTTC; CDR3 protein: CASSQPSGGVYEQFF